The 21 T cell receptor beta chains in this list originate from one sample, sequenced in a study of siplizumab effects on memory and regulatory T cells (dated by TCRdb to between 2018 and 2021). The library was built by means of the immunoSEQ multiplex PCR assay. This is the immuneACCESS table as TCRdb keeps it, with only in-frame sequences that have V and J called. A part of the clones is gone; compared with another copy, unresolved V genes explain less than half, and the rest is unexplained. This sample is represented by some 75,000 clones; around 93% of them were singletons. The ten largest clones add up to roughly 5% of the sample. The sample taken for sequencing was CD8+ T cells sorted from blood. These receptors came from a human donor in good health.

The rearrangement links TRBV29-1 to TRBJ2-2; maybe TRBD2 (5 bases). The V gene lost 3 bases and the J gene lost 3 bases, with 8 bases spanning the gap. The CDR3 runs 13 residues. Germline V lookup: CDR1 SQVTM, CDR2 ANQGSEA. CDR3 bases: TGCAGCGTTGATGAGGGTTACACCGGGGAGCTGTTTTTT. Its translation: CSVDEGYTGELFF.

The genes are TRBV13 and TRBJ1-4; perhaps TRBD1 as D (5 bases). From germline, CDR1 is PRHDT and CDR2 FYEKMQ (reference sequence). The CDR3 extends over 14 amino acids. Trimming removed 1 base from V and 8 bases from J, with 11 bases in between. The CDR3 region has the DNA TGTGCCAGCAGCTTAGACCAGGGTGGAGAAAAACTGTTTTTT. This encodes CASSLDQGGEKLFF.

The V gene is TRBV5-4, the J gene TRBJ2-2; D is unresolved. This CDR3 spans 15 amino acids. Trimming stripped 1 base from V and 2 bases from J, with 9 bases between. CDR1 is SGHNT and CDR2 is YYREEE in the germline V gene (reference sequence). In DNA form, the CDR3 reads TGTGCCAGCAGCTTGACGGGCTTAAACACCGGGGAGCTGTTTTTT. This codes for CASSLTGLNTGELFF.

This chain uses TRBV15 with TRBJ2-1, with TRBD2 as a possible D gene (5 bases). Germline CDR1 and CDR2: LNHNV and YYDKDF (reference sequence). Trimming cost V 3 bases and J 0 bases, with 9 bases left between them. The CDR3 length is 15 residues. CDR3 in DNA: TGTGCCACCAGCAGCGGAGGCAGCTCCTACAATGAGCAGTTCTTC. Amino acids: CATSSGGSSYNEQFF.

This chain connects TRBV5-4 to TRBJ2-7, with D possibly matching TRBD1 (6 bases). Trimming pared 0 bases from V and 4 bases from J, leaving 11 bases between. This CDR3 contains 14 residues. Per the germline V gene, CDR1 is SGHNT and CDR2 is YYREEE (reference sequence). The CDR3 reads CASSLGQETYEQYF. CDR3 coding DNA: TGTGCCAGCAGCTTGGGACAGGAGACATACGAGCAGTACTTC.

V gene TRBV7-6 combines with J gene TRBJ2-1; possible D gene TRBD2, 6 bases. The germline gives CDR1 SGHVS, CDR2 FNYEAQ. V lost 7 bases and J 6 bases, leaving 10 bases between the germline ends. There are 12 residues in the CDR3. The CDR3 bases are TGTGCCAGCACCCACGGGGGCAATGAGCAGTTCTTC. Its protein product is CASTHGGNEQFF.

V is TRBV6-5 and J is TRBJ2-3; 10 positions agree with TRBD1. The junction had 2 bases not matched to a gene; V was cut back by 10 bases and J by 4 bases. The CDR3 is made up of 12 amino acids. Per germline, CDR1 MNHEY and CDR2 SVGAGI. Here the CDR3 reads CATGQGADTQYF. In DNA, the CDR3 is TGTGCCACCGGACAGGGGGCAGATACGCAGTATTTT.

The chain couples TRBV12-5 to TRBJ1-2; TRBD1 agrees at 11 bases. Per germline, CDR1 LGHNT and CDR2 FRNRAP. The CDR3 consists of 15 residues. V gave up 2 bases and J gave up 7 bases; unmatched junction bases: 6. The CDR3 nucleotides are TGTGCTAGTGGTTTGCCCCTGGACAGGGGGCCTGGCTACACCTTC. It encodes CASGLPLDRGPGYTF.

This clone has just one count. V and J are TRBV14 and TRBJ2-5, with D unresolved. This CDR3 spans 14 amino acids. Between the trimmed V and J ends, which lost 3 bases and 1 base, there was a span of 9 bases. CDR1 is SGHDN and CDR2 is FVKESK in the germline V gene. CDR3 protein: CASSHAPTQETQYF. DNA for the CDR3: TGTGCCAGCAGCCACGCACCGACCCAAGAGACCCAGTACTTC.

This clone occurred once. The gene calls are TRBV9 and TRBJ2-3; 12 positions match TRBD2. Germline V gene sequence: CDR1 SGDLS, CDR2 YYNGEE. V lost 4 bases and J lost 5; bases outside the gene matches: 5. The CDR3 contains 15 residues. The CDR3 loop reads CASSTSGGPQDTQYF. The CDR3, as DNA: TGTGCCAGCAGCACTAGCGGGGGGCCCCAAGATACGCAGTATTTT. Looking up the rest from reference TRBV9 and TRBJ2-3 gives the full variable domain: DSGVTQTPKHLITATGQRVTLRCSPRSGDLSVYWYQQSLDQGLQFLIQYYNGEERAKGNILERFSAQQFPDLHSELNLSSLELGDSALYFCASSTSGGPQDTQYFGPGTRLTVL.

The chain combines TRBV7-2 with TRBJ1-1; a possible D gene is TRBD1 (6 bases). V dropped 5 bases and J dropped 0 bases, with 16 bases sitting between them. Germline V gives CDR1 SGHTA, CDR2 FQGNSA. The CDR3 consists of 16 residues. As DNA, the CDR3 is TGTGCCAGCAGCCTCAGGGGCGCACCGATGAACACTGAAGCTTTCTTT. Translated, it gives CASSLRGAPMNTEAFF.

In DNA form, the CDR3 reads TGCAGCGTTGAGACAGGGGTTGACTACGAGCAGTACTTC. Amino acid sequence: CSVETGVDYEQYF. The V and J genes are TRBV29-1 and TRBJ2-7; 8 nucleotides line up with TRBD1. The V gene end was trimmed by 3 bases and the J gene end by 3 bases; junction bases not matched to a gene: 4. The CDR3 loop spans 13 amino acids. Germline assignment: CDR1 SQVTM and CDR2 ANQGSEA.

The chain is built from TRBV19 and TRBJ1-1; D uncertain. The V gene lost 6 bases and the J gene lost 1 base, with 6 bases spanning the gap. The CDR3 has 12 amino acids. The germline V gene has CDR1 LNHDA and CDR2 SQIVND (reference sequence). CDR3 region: CASRWGNTEAFF. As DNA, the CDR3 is TGTGCCAGTAGGTGGGGGAACACTGAAGCTTTCTTT.

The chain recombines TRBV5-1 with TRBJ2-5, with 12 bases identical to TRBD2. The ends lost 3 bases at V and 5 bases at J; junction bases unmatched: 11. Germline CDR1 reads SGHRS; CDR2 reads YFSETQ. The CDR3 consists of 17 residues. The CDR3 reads CASSSILAGGNSETQYF. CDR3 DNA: TGCGCCAGCAGCTCTATACTAGCGGGGGGCAACTCGGAGACCCAGTACTTC.

The CDR3 here is CASGIDSWGYTF. In DNA form, the CDR3 reads TGTGCCAGCGGCATCGACTCCTGGGGCTACACCTTC. The chain links TRBV25-1 to TRBJ1-2; D ambiguous. CDR3 length equals 12 residues. Trimming pared 8 bases from V and 8 bases from J, leaving 15 bases between. CDR1 and CDR2 (germline): MGHDK, SYGVNS.

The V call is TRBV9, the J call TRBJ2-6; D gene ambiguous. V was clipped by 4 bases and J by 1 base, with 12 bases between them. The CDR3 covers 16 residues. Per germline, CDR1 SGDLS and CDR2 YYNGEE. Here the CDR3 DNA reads TGTGCCAGCAGCACGTCAGGTACATCTGGGGCCAACGTCCTGACTTTC. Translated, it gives CASSTSGTSGANVLTF.

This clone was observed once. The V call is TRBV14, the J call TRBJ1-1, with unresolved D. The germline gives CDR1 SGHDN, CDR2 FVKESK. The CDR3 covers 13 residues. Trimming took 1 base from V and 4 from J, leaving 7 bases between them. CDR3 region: CASSQVLGTEAFF. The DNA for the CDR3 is TGTGCCAGCAGCCAAGTGTTGGGCACTGAAGCTTTCTTT.

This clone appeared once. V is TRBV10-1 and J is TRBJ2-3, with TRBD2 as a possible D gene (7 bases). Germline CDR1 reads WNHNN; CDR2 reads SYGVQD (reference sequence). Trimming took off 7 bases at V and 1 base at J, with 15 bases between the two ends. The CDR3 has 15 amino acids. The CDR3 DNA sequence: TGCGCCAGCACTCGAAGGGGGGGCGGCACAGATACGCAGTATTTT. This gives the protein CASTRRGGGTDTQYF.

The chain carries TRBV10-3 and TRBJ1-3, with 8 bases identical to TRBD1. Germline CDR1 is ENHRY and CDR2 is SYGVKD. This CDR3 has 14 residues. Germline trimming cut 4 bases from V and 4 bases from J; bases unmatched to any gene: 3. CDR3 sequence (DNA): TGTGCCATCAGTGGGACAGGGTTGGGAAACACCATATATTTT. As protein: CAISGTGLGNTIYF.

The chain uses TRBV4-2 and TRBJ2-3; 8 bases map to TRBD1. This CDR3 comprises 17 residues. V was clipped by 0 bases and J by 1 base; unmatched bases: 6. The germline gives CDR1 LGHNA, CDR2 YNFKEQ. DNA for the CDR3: TGTGCCAGCAGCCAAGATATTCCGGGACAGGGCACAGATACGCAGTATTTT. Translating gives CASSQDIPGQGTDTQYF.

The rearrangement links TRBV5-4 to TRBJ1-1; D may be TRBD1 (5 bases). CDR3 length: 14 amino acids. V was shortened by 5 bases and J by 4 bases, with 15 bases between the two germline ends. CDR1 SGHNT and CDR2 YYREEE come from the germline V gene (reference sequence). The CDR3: CASSLRGGLTEAFF. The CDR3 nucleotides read TGTGCCAGCAGTCTGCGGGGGGGTCTCACTGAAGCTTTCTTT.